These 18 T cell receptor beta chains came from one sample sequenced in a study of T cell responses to AZD1222 COVID-19 vaccine. Libraries were prepared by immunoSEQ multiplex PCR; TCRdb keeps only in-frame clonotypes and omits some of them. This sample has 150,000 to 200,000 clones, with around nine tenths found just once. Material: peripheral blood, obtained 28 days after the second AZD1222 dose. These receptors all stem from an adult who received the AZD1222 COVID-19 vaccine.

Here the CDR3 DNA reads TGTGCCAGCAGCCCCTGGGGTCTACAAGAGACCCAGTACTTC. Translated, it gives CASSPWGLQETQYF. The chain has TRBV13 and TRBJ2-5, with unresolved D. Trimming shortened V by 5 bases and J by 2 bases, and 12 bases separated the two germline ends. Germline CDR1 is PRHDT and CDR2 is FYEKMQ (reference sequence). The CDR3 contains 14 residues.

This chain links TRBV11-1 with TRBJ1-6, with TRBD1 as a possible D gene (5 bases). Trimming removed 7 bases from V and 8 bases from J, with 12 bases in between. The CDR3 length is 13 residues. In germline, CDR1 is SGHAT, CDR2 FQDESV (reference sequence). CDR3 nucleotide sequence: TGTGCCAGCACCCCAGGGCCAGATTCACCCCTCCACTTT. Translation: CASTPGPDSPLHF.

J is TRBJ1-5 and V is TRBV15, with unresolved D. CDR1 and CDR2 (germline): LNHNV, YYDKDF (reference sequence). V was pared by 5 bases and J by 4 bases, with 9 bases between. The CDR3 consists of 13 residues. CDR3 protein: CATSYEVNQPQHF. CDR3 in DNA: TGTGCCACCAGCTATGAGGTGAATCAGCCCCAGCATTTT.

V and J are TRBV5-1 and TRBJ2-7; TRBD2 matches 12 bases. CDR1 is SGHRS and CDR2 is YFSETQ in the germline V gene. V was clipped by 0 bases and J by 2 bases; unmatched bases: 6. The CDR3 covers 17 residues. Here the CDR3 DNA reads TGCGCCAGCAGCTTGGAGCTACTAGCGGGGGGCCCCTACGAGCAGTACTTC. Protein: CASSLELLAGGPYEQYF.

This chain uses TRBV19 with TRBJ2-3; the match to TRBD1 covers 7 bases. Germline assignment: CDR1 LNHDA and CDR2 SQIVND (reference sequence). This CDR3 spans 16 amino acids. After removal of 7 bases from V and 5 bases from J, the junction contained 15 bases not matched to a gene. In DNA, the CDR3 is TGTGCCAGTATGGGGGACACGACAGGGATGGTAGATACGCAGTATTTT. Its protein is CASMGDTTGMVDTQYF.

This clone has just a few counts. The rearrangement joins TRBV2 to TRBJ1-2; 9 bases are shared with TRBD1. This CDR3 is built from 15 residues. With V trimmed by 5 bases and J by 4 bases, 8 bases remained unmatched. Germline assignment: CDR1 SNHLY and CDR2 FYNNEI. CDR3 protein: CASSFPGQGPYGYTF. CDR3 sequence (DNA): TGTGCCAGCAGTTTTCCGGGACAGGGACCCTATGGCTACACCTTC.

The genes are TRBV14 and TRBJ2-3, with D unclear. The CDR3 has 16 amino acids. Germline loops: CDR1 SGHDN, CDR2 FVKESK. V was shortened by 4 bases and J by 5 bases, with 19 bases between the two germline ends. The CDR3 DNA reads TGTGCCAGCAGCCCCCGCGGTCGATCGTCCCTAGATACGCAGTATTTT. It codes for CASSPRGRSSLDTQYF.

V is TRBV19 and J is TRBJ1-6; tentative D call: TRBD1 (6 bases). Trimming removed 5 bases from V and 3 bases from J, with 11 bases in between. Germline V CDR1 and CDR2: LNHDA, SQIVND (reference sequence). The CDR3 sequence is 15 residues long. DNA for the CDR3: TGTGCCAGTAGTCCACAGGGAGGCTATAATTCACCCCTCCACTTT. It specifies CASSPQGGYNSPLHF.

The V call is TRBV4-2, the J call TRBJ1-1; the D is unclear. Trimming stripped 0 bases from V and 1 base from J, with 6 bases between. This CDR3 has 14 amino acids. Per germline, CDR1 LGHNA and CDR2 YNFKEQ. The CDR3 region has the DNA TGTGCCAGCAGCCAAGAGGCTACGAACACTGAAGCTTTCTTT. Amino acids: CASSQEATNTEAFF.

Comment on this clone: Mismatch with germline at one junction end may stem from a read error. The rearrangement uses TRBV7-9 and TRBJ1-2; 9 nucleotides align to TRBD1. Germline loops: CDR1 SEHNR, CDR2 FQNEAQ (reference sequence). The length of the CDR3 is 14 residues. In DNA, the CDR3 is TGTGCCAGCAGCTCTAAGTCGGACAGGGGAAACGAAGACTTC. It is translated as CASSSKSDRGNEDF.

This sequence joins TRBV3-1 (or the pseudogene TRBV3-2) and TRBJ2-3; 9 nucleotides line up with TRBD2. CDR3 length equals 17 residues. Germline V gene lookup returns CDR1 LGHDT and CDR2 YNNKEL (reference sequence). V lost 1 base, J lost 1 base, and 6 bases stayed unmatched. This CDR3 is CASSQVGLAGCTDTQYF. The CDR3 bases are TGTGCCAGCAGCCAAGTGGGTCTAGCGGGGTGCACAGATACGCAGTATTTT.

This sequence joins TRBV19 and TRBJ1-1; D unclear. CDR3 length: 13 residues. Germline assignment: CDR1 LNHDA and CDR2 SQIVND (reference sequence). With 4 bases removed from V and 4 bases from J, the gap between germline ends came to 10 bases. The CDR3 loop reads CASSTLWGTEAFF. The CDR3 nucleotides read TGTGCCAGTAGTACCCTATGGGGCACTGAAGCTTTCTTT. Drawing the rest from reference TRBV19 and TRBJ1-1, the complete variable domain is DGGITQSPKYLFRKEGQNVTLSCEQNLNHDAMYWYRQDPGQGLRLIYYSQIVNDFQKGDIAEGYSVSREKKESFPLTVTSAQKNPTAFYLCASSTLWGTEAFFGQGTRLTVV.

This chain joins TRBV12-3 or TRBV12-4 and TRBJ1-2; D unresolved. The V end was cut by 2 bases, the J end by 4 bases, with 8 bases between. This CDR3 contains 13 residues. CDR3 in DNA: TGTGCCAGCAGTTTACGAAGGGCCTATGGCTACACCTTC. Encoded protein: CASSLRRAYGYTF.

The chain carries TRBV6-2 or TRBV6-3 and TRBJ2-2; 9 nucleotides align to TRBD1. Germline trimming cut 5 bases from V and 1 base from J; bases unmatched to any gene: 8. CDR3 length equals 17 residues. Germline assignment: CDR1 MNHEY and CDR2 SVGEGT. CDR3 sequence reads: CASSLTGGGVNTGELFF. The CDR3 DNA follows: TGTGCCAGCAGTCTAACAGGGGGCGGTGTGAACACCGGGGAGCTGTTTTTT.

The chain couples TRBV28 to TRBJ2-2; 8 positions agree with TRBD1. The CDR3 is made up of 15 amino acids. The ends lost 6 bases at V and 4 bases at J; junction bases unmatched: 7. Germline CDR1 is MDHEN and CDR2 is SYDVKM. The CDR3 reads CASRLGQAFTGELFF. In DNA, the CDR3 is TGTGCCAGCAGGCTGGGACAGGCCTTCACCGGGGAGCTGTTTTTT.

V is TRBV7-9 and J is TRBJ1-2; D is uncertain. This CDR3 has 12 residues. Germline V gene lookup returns CDR1 SEHNR and CDR2 FQNEAQ (reference sequence). The V gene lost 2 bases and the J gene lost 6 bases, with 7 bases spanning the gap. The DNA for the CDR3 is TGTGCCAGCAGCTTAAGTAGTGATGGCTACACCTTC. Translated, it gives CASSLSSDGYTF.

The chain combines TRBV24-1 with TRBJ2-1; tentatively, D is TRBD2 (5 bases). The CDR3 runs to 12 residues. Germline V CDR1 and CDR2: KGHDR, SFDVKD. V lost 3 bases and J 10 bases, leaving 9 bases between the germline ends. CDR3 residues: CATSDQPGEQFF. The CDR3 DNA sequence: TGTGCCACCAGTGATCAGCCGGGGGAGCAGTTCTTC.

CDR3 sequence (DNA): TGTGCCAGCAGGACTAGGGGGGAGGATACGCAGTATTTT. This sequence encodes CASRTRGEDTQYF. The chain couples TRBV7-2 to TRBJ2-3; D is possibly TRBD1 or TRBD2 (6 bases each). CDR3 length equals 13 residues. Germline CDR1 and CDR2: SGHTA and FQGNSA. V was cut by 6 bases and J by 6 bases, with 13 bases left in between.